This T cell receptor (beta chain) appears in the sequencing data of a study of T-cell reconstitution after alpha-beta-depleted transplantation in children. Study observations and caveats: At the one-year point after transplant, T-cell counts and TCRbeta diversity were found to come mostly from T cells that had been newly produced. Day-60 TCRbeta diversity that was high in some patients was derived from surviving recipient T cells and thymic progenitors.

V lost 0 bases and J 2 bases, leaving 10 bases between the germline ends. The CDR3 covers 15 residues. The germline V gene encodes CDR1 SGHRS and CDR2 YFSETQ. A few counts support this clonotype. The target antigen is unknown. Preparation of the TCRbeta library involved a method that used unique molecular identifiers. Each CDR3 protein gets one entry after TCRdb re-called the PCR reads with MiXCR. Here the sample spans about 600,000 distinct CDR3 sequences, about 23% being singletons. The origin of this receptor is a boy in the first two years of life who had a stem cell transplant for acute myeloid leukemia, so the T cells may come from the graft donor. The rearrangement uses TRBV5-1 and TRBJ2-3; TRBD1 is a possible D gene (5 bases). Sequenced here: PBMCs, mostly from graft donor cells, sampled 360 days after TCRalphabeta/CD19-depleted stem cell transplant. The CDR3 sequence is CASSLVGALTDTQYF. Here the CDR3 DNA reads TGCGCCAGCAGCTTGGTAGGGGCCCTCACAGATACGCAGTATTTT.